This TCR beta chain comes out of a study of OX40 agonist ivuxolimab in advanced cancers. Study conclusions and caveats: At doses 0.1 to 3.0 mg/kg, CD4+ and CD8+ clones expanded. No determination was made of the antigen specificity of the expanded peripheral T cells.

Comments on this clone: What it recognizes is unknown.

The CDR3 sequence is 14 residues long. The V and J ends lost 7 bases and 1 base, in that order; junction bases with no gene match: 4. CDR1 and CDR2 from the germline V gene are MNHNS and SASEGT. Any history of autoimmune disease or systemic immunosuppression disqualified patients. Assay used: immunoSEQ multiplex PCR; TCRdb lists only in-frame clones, some missing. Of roughly 75,000 clones listed, roughly nine tenths were seen once; the top ten hold 10% to 15%. The sequence derives from an adult with an advanced solid tumor such as melanoma, head and neck, liver or kidney cancer. J is TRBJ1-1 and V is TRBV6-1, with 9 bases lining up with TRBD1. The sample was CD4+ or CD8+ T cells sorted from blood, taken in a trial of the OX40 agonist ivuxolimab. This CDR3 reads CASTLGQGNTEAFF. The CDR3 DNA sequence: TGTGCCAGCACCCTGGGACAGGGGAACACTGAAGCTTTCTTT.